This T cell receptor (beta chain) came from a study of blood T cell repertoires in COVID-19 (dated by TCRdb to the early 2020s). Regarding the research as a whole: Samples covering the acute and convalescent phases of COVID-19 were provided by collaborators in the United States, Italy and Spain. Sample metadata almost always included a de-identified subject ID, COVID-19 status, age in years and sex. Samples were obtained from the ongoing ImmuneRACE study (first 160 participants) and from roughly 1,300 subjects provided by 6 global collaborators. The dataset comprised deeply sampled blood TCRbeta repertoires from subjects exposed to, actively infected with, or recovered from COVID-19. Where HLA class I and class II types were available, the types were taken from metadata supplied by the sample provider, not from assay-based typing. The material from the prospective study consisted of cDNA or gDNA derived from T cells, B-cell-depleted T cells, or PBMCs. The repertoires were made available in a free public database intended to serve as a resource for research on the immune response to SARS-CoV-2.

Study-level results and caveats: How much clinical and demographic metadata was included differed by source and by participant, and the metadata was provided uncurated.

The immunoSEQ Assay, a bias-controlled multiplex PCR, was used to amplify TCRbeta CDR3 regions from genomic DNA. On the study's bioinformatics: Nucleated cell counts per sample were estimated from amplification of reference gene primers within the assay. To quantify the absolute abundance of each unique TCRbeta CDR3 rearrangement, sequence reads were collapsed and filtered. For each sample, productive Simpson clonality was calculated by taking the square root of Simpson's diversity index across productive rearrangements. TCRdb re-hosts the immuneACCESS table, in-frame sequences only. Its copies lack some clones; in the studies checked, an unresolved V gene accounts for under half of them, and the cause for the rest is not known. V and J calls plus clone size are reproduced from that table; the DNA served to infer D and trimming. The sample table shows some 110,000 clones, and around 85% are seen once. 2% to 3% of the sample comes from the top ten.

The V and J ends are trimmed by 1 base and 5 bases, leaving 15 bases between them. The CDR3 starts with the cysteine, ends with the phenylalanine, and has 14 residues. Of the read, only the CDR3 DNA is kept; its 42 bases are in frame from base 1. Via the germline V gene (reference sequence), CDR1 is GTSNPN and CDR2 SVGIG. The collaborating institutions used their own protocols to collect whole blood in K2EDTA tubes. Collaborator samples were shipped for TCRbeta analysis as frozen whole blood, isolated PBMCs, or DNA extracted from either sample type. For this clone: It lacks a known antigen. Base qualities are not recorded, but no much larger clone differs from it by a single base.

Material: peripheral blood. This receptor was identified in a man aged 50-59 years with acute or convalescent COVID-19. Recombination joined TRBV30 with TRBJ2-7; TRBD1 could be the D gene, as 6 bases match. The sequenced DNA is TGTGCCTGGAGTGGGGGCCAGGGGATCCACGAGCAGTACTTC. This codes for CAWSGGQGIHEQYF.